This TCR beta chain was captured in a study of radiotherapy plus CTLA-4 blockade in lung cancer. CDR3 size: 15 residues. Germline CDR1 reads SGHNT; CDR2 reads YYREEE (reference sequence). Generated by immunoSEQ multiplex PCR, the TCRdb table keeps only in-frame clones and is missing some. The sample lists about 83,000 clones; about four fifths were seen once. This clone was observed once. The material was peripheral blood, obtained from a patient treated with radiotherapy plus ipilimumab. This chain connects TRBV5-4 to TRBJ2-5; TRBD2 matches at 9 bases. TRBJ2-7 explains the end of the DNA better; the J call may be wrong. The receptor's source is a human donor with non-small cell lung cancer who had a partial response to radiotherapy plus ipilimumab. Some clones in this sample may be carry-over from other donors' samples. CDR3 loop: CASSLVSRGGHEQYF. The CDR3 DNA follows: TGTGCCAGCAGCTTGGTCTCGCGGGGGGGACACGAGCAGTACTTC.